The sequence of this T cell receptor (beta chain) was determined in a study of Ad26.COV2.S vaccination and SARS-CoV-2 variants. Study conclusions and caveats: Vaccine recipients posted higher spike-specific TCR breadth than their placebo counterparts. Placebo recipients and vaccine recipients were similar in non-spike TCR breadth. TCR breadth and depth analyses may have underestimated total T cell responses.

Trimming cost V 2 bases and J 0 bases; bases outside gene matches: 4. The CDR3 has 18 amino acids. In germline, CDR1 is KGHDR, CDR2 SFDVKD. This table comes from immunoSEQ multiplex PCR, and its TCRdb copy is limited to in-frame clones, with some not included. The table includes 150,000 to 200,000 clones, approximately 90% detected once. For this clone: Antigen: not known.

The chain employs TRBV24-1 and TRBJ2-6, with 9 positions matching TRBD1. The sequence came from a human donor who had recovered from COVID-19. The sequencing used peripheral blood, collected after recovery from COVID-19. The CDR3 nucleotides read TGTGCCACCAGTGATTGGGACAGGGATTTCTCTGGGGCCAACGTCCTGACTTTC. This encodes CATSDWDRDFSGANVLTF.